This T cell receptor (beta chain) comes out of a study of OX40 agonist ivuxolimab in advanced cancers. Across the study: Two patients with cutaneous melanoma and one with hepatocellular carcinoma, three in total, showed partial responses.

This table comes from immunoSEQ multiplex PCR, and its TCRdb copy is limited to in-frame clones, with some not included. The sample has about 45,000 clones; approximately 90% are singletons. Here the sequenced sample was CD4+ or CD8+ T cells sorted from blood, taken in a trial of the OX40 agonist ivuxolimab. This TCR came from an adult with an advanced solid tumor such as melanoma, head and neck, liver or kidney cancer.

The CDR3 coding sequence is TGTGCCCCACGGCATCTCCGGTTTGAAGCTTTCTTT. Its protein product is CAPRHLRFEAFF. V and J are TRBV10-3 and TRBJ1-1; D gene ambiguous. The CDR3 loop spans 12 amino acids. Trimming cost V 11 bases and J 7 bases, with 17 bases left between them. Germline V gene data show CDR1 as ENHRY and CDR2 as SYGVKD.